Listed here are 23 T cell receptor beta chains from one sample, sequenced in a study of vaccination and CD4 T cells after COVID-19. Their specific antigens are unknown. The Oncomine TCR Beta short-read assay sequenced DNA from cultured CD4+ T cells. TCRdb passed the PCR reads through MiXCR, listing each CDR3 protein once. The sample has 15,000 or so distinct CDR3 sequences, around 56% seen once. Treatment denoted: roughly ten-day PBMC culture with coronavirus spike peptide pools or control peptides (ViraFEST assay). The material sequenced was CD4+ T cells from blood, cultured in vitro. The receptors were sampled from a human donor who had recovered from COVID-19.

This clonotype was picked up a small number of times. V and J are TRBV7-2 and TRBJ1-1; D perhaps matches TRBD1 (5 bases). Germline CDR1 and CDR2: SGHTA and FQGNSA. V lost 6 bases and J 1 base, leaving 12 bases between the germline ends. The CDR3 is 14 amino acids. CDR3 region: CASRPGHRNTEAFF. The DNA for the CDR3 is TGTGCCAGCAGGCCCGGACACAGGAACACTGAAGCTTTCTTT.

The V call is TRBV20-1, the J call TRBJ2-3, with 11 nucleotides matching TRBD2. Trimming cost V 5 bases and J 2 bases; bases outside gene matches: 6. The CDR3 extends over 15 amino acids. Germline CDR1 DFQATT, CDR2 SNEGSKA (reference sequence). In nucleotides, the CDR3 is TGCAGTGCTTCCCGACTAGCGGGAAACACAGATACGCAGTATTTT. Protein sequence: CSASRLAGNTDTQYF.

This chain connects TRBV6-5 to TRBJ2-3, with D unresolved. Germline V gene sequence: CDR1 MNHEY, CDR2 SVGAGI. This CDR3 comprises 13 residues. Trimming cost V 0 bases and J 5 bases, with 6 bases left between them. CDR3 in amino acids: CASSYSEGDTQYF. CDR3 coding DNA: TGTGCCAGCAGTTACTCTGAAGGAGATACGCAGTATTTT.

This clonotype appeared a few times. The CDR3 coding sequence is TGTGCCAGCAGTGCCTGGGCGGGGGAATATGGCTACACCTTC. The encoded protein is CASSAWAGEYGYTF. The chain uses TRBV28 and TRBJ1-2, with D possibly being TRBD1 (5 bases). Germline loops: CDR1 MDHEN, CDR2 SYDVKM. The CDR3 covers 14 residues. V was pared by 5 bases and J by 5 bases, with 15 bases between.

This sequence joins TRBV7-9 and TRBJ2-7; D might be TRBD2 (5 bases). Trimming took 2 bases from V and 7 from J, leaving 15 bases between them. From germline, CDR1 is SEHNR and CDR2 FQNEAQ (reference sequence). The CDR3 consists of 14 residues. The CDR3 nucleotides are TGTGCCAGCAGCTTAATAGAGGGTATTGGGGAGCAGTACTTC. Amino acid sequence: CASSLIEGIGEQYF.

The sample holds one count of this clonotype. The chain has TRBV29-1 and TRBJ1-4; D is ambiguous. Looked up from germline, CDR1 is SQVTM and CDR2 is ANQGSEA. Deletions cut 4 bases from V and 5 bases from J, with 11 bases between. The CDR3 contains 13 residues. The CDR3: CSVVSGLNEKLFF. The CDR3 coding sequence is TGCAGCGTTGTAAGCGGACTCAATGAAAAACTGTTTTTT.

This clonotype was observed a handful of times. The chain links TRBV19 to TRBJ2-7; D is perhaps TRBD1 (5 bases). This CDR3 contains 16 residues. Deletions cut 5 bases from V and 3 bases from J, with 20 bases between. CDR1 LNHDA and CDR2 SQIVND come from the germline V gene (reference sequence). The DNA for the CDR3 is TGTGCCAGTAGTCACGGAAGGACACCTGGGGACTACGAGCAGTACTTC. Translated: CASSHGRTPGDYEQYF.

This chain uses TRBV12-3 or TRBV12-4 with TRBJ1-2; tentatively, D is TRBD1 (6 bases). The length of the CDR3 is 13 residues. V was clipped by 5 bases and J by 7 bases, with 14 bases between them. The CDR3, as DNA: TGTGCCAGCAGTCCAGGGGTCCAGCTTGGCTACACCTTC. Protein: CASSPGVQLGYTF.

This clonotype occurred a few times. The CDR3 DNA reads as TGCAGTGCTAGAGTCCACTCCAAGCAAGGCTACACCTTC. Protein: CSARVHSKQGYTF. This chain joins TRBV20-1 and TRBJ1-2; D remains unclear. CDR1 and CDR2 from the germline V gene are DFQATT and SNEGSKA (reference sequence). Trimming left V 1 base short and J 8 bases short, with 14 bases between. CDR3 length: 13 amino acids.

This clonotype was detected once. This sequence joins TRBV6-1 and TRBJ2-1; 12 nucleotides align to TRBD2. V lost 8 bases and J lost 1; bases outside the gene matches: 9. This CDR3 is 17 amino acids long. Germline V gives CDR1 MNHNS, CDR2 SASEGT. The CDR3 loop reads CASRGLAGSRSYNEQFF. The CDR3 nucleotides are TGTGCCAGCCGTGGACTAGCGGGAAGTAGGTCCTACAATGAGCAGTTCTTC.

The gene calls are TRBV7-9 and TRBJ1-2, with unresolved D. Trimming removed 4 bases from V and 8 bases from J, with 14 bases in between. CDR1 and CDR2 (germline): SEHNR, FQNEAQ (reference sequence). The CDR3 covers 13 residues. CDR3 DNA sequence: TGTGCCAGCAGCTCCGCGATAGGTGGGGGCTACACCTTC. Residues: CASSSAIGGGYTF. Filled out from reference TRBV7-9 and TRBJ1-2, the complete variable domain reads DTGVSQNPRHKITKRGQNVTFRCDPISEHNRLYWYRQTLGQGPEFLTYFQNEAQLEKSRLLSDRFSAERPKGSFSTLEIQRTEQGDSAMYLCASSSAIGGGYTFGSGTRLTVV.

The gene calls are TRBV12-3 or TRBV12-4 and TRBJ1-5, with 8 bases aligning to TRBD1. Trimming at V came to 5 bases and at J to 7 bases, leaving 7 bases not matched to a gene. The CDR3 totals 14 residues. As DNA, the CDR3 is TGTGCCAGCAGTCTTGGGACAGGTTGGCAGCCCCAGCATTTT. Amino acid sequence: CASSLGTGWQPQHF.

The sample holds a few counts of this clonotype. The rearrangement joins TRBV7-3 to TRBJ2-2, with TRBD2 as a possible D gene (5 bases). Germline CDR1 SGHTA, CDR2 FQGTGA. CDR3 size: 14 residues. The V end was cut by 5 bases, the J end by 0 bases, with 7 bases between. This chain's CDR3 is CASSPRANTGELFF. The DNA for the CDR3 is TGTGCCAGCAGCCCGAGGGCGAACACCGGGGAGCTGTTTTTT.

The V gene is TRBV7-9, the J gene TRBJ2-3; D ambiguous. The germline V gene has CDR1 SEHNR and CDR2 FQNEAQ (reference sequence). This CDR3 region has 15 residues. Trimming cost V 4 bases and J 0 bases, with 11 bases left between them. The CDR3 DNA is TGTGCCAGCAGCTATCCCCGCCTTAGCACAGATACGCAGTATTTT. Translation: CASSYPRLSTDTQYF.

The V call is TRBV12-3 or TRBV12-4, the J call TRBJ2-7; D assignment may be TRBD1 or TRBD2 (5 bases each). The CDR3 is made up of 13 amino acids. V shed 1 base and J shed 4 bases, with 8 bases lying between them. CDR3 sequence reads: CASSLGGVYEQYF. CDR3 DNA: TGTGCCAGCAGTTTAGGAGGGGTGTACGAGCAGTACTTC.

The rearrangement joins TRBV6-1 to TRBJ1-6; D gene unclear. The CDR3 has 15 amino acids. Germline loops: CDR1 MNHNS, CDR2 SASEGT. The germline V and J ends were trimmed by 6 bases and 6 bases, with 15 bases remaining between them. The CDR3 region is CASRQAWGSNSPLHF. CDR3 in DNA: TGTGCCAGCAGGCAGGCGTGGGGATCTAATTCACCCCTCCACTTT.

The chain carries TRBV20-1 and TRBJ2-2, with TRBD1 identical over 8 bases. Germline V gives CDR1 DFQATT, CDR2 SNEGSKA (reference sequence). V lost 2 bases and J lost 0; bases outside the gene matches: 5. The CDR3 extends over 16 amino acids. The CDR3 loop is CSARPSGQANTGELFF. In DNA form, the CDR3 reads TGCAGTGCTAGACCGTCGGGACAGGCGAACACCGGGGAGCTGTTTTTT.

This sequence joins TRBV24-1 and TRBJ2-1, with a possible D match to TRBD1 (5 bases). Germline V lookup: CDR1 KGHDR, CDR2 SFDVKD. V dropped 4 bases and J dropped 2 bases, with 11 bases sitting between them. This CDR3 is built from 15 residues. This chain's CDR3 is CATSEDGQAYNEQFF. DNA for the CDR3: TGTGCCACCAGTGAGGATGGACAAGCCTACAATGAGCAGTTCTTC.

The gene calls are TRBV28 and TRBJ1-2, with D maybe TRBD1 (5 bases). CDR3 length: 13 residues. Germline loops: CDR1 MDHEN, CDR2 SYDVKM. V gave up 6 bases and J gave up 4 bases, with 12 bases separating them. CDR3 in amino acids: CASSSDGTYGYTF. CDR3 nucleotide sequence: TGTGCCAGCAGCTCGGACGGGACCTATGGCTACACCTTC.

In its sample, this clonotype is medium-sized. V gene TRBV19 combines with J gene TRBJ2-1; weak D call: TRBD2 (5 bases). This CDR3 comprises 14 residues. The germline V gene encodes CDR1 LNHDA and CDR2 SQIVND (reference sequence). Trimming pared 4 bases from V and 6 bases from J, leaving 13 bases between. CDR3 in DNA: TGTGCCAGTAGTAGAGAGCTAGCAGTCAATGAGCAGTTCTTC. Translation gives CASSRELAVNEQFF.

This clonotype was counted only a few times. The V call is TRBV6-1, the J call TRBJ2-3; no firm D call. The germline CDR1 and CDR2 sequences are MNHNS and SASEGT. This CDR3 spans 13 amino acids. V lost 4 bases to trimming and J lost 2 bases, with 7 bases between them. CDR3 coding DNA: TGTGCCAGCAGTGTGGAGCACACAGATACGCAGTATTTT. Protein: CASSVEHTDTQYF.

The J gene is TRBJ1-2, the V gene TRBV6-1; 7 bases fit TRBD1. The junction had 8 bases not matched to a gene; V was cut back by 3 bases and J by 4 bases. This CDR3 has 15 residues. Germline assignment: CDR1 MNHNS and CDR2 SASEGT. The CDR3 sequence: CASSEYGTVVYGYTF. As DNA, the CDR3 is TGTGCCAGCAGTGAGTACGGGACAGTCGTCTATGGCTACACCTTC.

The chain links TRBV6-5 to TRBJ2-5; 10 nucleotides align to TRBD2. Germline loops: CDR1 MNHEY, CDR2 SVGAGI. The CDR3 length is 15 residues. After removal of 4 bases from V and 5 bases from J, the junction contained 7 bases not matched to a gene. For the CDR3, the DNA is TGTGCCAGCAGTTCTCTAGCGGGAGTGGTGGAGACCCAGTACTTC. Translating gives CASSSLAGVVETQYF.